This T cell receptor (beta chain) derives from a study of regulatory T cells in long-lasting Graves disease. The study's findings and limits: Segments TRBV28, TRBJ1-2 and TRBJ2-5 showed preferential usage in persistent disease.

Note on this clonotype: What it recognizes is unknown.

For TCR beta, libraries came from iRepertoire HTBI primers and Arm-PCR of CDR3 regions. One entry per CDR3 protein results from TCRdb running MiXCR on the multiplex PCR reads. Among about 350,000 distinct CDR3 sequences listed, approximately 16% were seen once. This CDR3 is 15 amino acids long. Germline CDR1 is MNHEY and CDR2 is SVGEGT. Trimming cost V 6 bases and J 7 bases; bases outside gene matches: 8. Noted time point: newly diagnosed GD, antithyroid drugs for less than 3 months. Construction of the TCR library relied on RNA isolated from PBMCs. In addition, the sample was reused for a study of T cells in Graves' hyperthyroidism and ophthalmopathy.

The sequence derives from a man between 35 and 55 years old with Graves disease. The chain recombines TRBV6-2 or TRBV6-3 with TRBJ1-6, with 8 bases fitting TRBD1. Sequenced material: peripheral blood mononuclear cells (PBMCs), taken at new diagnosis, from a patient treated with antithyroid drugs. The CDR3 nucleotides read TGTGCCAGCAGCGGACAGGGCGAGGGGAATTCACCCCTCCACTTT. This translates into CASSGQGEGNSPLHF.